The 19 T cell receptor beta chains below come from one sample, sequenced in a study of shared clonotypes between healthy human individuals. Assay: immunoSEQ multiplex PCR; the TCRdb copy retains only in-frame clones and omits some. This sample carries 2,500,000 or so clones, under 95% of them seen once, and the ten largest clones take 0.36%. Sequencing was carried out using naive CD4+ T cells from PBMCs. Subset specified: CD45RA+ positively selected. The source of these receptors is a young man in good health. Some clones in this sample may be carry-over from other donors' samples.

The V gene is TRBV28, the J gene TRBJ2-5; D not certain. Germline V lookup: CDR1 MDHEN, CDR2 SYDVKM. The CDR3 runs to 12 residues. The V end lost 7 bases, the J end lost 3 bases, and 9 bases lay between the germline ends. CDR3 DNA: TGTGCCAGCAACGATTCAAAAGAGACCCAGTACTTC. Translated: CASNDSKETQYF. The variable domain in full, with the rest retrieved from reference TRBV28 and TRBJ2-5, is DVKVTQSSRYLVKRTGEKVFLECVQDMDHENMFWYRQDPGLGLRLIYFSYDVKMKEKGDIPEGYSVSREKKERFSLILESASTNQTSMYLCASNDSKETQYFGPGTRLLVL.

J is TRBJ1-6 and V is TRBV30; D not resolved. Germline loops: CDR1 GTSNPN, CDR2 SVGIG (reference sequence). CDR3 size: 13 residues. V lost 4 bases and J lost 5, with 9 bases in between. Here the CDR3 DNA reads TGTGCCTGGATTGCAGAGAATAATTCACCCCTCCACTTT. Amino acids: CAWIAENNSPLHF.

This chain joins TRBV7-2 and TRBJ2-3; possible D gene TRBD2, 5 bases. Germline V gives CDR1 SGHTA, CDR2 FQGNSA. CDR3 length equals 17 residues. Trimming took 1 base from V and 8 from J, leaving 22 bases between them. The CDR3 protein is CASSLGRASGHEGTQYF. As DNA, the CDR3 is TGTGCCAGCAGCTTAGGAAGGGCATCGGGCCACGAGGGTACGCAGTATTTT.

The V call is TRBV7-3, the J call TRBJ2-5; 7 bases match TRBD1. The J segment lost 4 bases and the V segment lost 5 bases, leaving 10 bases of the junction unmatched. Germline CDR1 reads SGHTA; CDR2 reads FQGTGA. CDR3 size: 15 residues. The DNA of the CDR3 is TGTGCCAGCAGCCCGCTGGGACAGCTGGGAGAGACCCAGTACTTC. Translated: CASSPLGQLGETQYF.

This rearrangement joins TRBV18 to TRBJ1-3; 7 nucleotides align to TRBD1. The V gene's germline CDR1 is KGHSH and CDR2 LQKENI. The junction had 13 bases not matched to a gene; V was cut back by 3 bases and J by 2 bases. The CDR3 has 18 residues. CDR3 DNA: TGTGCCAGCTCACCGGTTAACGTCCGACAGGGCCCTGGAAACACCATATATTTT. Protein sequence: CASSPVNVRQGPGNTIYF.

J is TRBJ1-5 and V is TRBV28; perhaps TRBD1 as D (5 bases). Germline CDR1 is MDHEN and CDR2 is SYDVKM. With 4 bases removed from V and 2 bases from J, the gap between germline ends came to 12 bases. CDR3 length: 15 residues. The CDR3 region is CASSSAQEGNQPQHF. Written as DNA, the CDR3 is TGTGCCAGCAGTTCAGCACAGGAGGGCAATCAGCCCCAGCATTTT. Filled out from reference TRBV28 and TRBJ1-5, the complete variable domain reads DVKVTQSSRYLVKRTGEKVFLECVQDMDHENMFWYRQDPGLGLRLIYFSYDVKMKEKGDIPEGYSVSREKKERFSLILESASTNQTSMYLCASSSAQEGNQPQHFGDGTRLSIL.

The chain combines TRBV4-3 with TRBJ1-3; 7 bases line up with TRBD1. With 1 base clipped from V and 4 bases from J, the junction kept 10 bases outside the gene matches. Germline CDR1 reads LGHNA; CDR2 reads YSLEER. The CDR3 runs to 17 residues. CDR3 nucleotides: TGCGCCAGCAGCCAAGTTCCTAAGGGGGCTCCAGGAAACACCATATATTTT. As protein: CASSQVPKGAPGNTIYF.

On this clone itself: This sample includes further DNA sequences coding for the same CDR3. CDR3 bases: TGTGCCAGCAGTTTACCTCGGGGGGGGACAGATACGCAGTATTTT. Amino acids: CASSLPRGGTDTQYF. The chain joins TRBV28 to TRBJ2-3, with 8 positions matching TRBD2. Germline V gives CDR1 MDHEN, CDR2 SYDVKM. This CDR3 contains 15 residues. V shed 2 bases, J shed 3 bases, and the junction held 4 bases outside the gene matches.

The chain carries TRBV28 and TRBJ2-7; 7 nucleotides match TRBD2. The J segment lost 2 bases and the V segment lost 1 base, leaving 8 bases of the junction unmatched. The germline CDR1 and CDR2 sequences are MDHEN and SYDVKM. CDR3 length: 16 amino acids. The CDR3 DNA reads TGTGCCAGCAGTTTATCAGGGAGGGGTTGGGCCTACGAGCAGTACTTC. It specifies CASSLSGRGWAYEQYF.

The chain uses TRBV9 and TRBJ1-2; D is ambiguous. V shed 4 bases and J shed 2 bases, with 15 bases lying between them. From germline, CDR1 is SGDLS and CDR2 YYNGEE. The CDR3 loop spans 15 amino acids. The CDR3 reads CASSPSRDVNYGYTF. The CDR3, as DNA: TGTGCCAGCAGCCCCTCTCGGGATGTAAACTATGGCTACACCTTC.

The rearrangement uses TRBV10-3 and TRBJ2-7; D perhaps matches TRBD2 (6 bases). Germline V gives CDR1 ENHRY, CDR2 SYGVKD. The length of the CDR3 is 14 residues. The V end was cut by 5 bases, the J end by 4 bases, with 15 bases between. The CDR3 loop reads CAISQTAGRYEQYF. CDR3 sequence (DNA): TGTGCCATCAGTCAGACAGCGGGCCGATACGAGCAGTACTTC.

This sequence joins TRBV5-4 and TRBJ2-2; D perhaps matches TRBD1 (5 bases). The V end was cut by 7 bases, the J end by 1 base, with 14 bases between. Germline V CDR1 and CDR2: SGHNT, YYREEE (reference sequence). The CDR3 loop spans 15 amino acids. CDR3 nucleotide sequence: TGTGCCAGCGCGTTGGGCACAGGGAACACCGGGGAGCTGTTTTTT. It codes for CASALGTGNTGELFF.

This clone appeared a single time. This rearrangement joins TRBV7-7 to TRBJ2-5; D unclear. V shed 5 bases and J shed 5 bases, with 15 bases lying between them. Per germline, CDR1 SSHAT and CDR2 FNYEAQ (reference sequence). CDR3 length: 14 residues. The chain's CDR3 is CASSPSMGSETQYF. The CDR3 DNA reads TGTGCCAGCAGCCCCTCGATGGGCTCGGAGACCCAGTACTTC.

CDR3 loop: CASGSSTRSGNQPQHF. In DNA form, the CDR3 reads TGTGCCAGCGGTTCCAGTACCCGGTCTGGGAATCAGCCCCAGCATTTT. V usage is TRBV6-5 and J usage is TRBJ1-5; D is undetermined. The V and J ends lost 8 bases and 4 bases respectively, with 21 bases between them. Germline CDR1 and CDR2: MNHEY and SVGAGI. The CDR3 covers 16 residues.

The CDR3 DNA follows: TGCGCCAGCAGCTTGGCAGCCCCGGGGCTCACTGAAGCTTTCTTT. It encodes CASSLAAPGLTEAFF. V usage is TRBV5-1 and J usage is TRBJ1-1; D might be TRBD1 (5 bases). CDR3 length equals 15 residues. Germline V gene sequence: CDR1 SGHRS, CDR2 YFSETQ. V was pared by 0 bases and J by 4 bases, with 13 bases between.

The CDR3 DNA is TGCGCCAGCAGCTGGGGGGAGGCGGGACAATACGAGCAGTACTTC. Protein: CASSWGEAGQYEQYF. The chain combines TRBV5-1 with TRBJ2-7; D tentatively reads TRBD1 or TRBD2 (6 bases each). This CDR3 spans 15 amino acids. Germline-derived CDR1 and CDR2 are SGHRS and YFSETQ. The ends were cut back, 3 bases at V and 4 bases at J, with 17 bases in the middle.

This clone appeared a single time. The gene calls are TRBV27 and TRBJ2-5; the D gene is possibly TRBD2 (7 bases). CDR1 and CDR2 from the germline V gene are MNHEY and SMNVEV (reference sequence). Trimming stripped 8 bases from V and 5 bases from J, with 18 bases between. The CDR3 is 14 amino acids. The CDR3 sequence: CASRPRGAWETQYF. In DNA form, the CDR3 reads TGTGCCAGCCGCCCCCGGGGGGCTTGGGAGACCCAGTACTTC.

V usage is TRBV5-8 and J usage is TRBJ1-2; D call uncertain. Germline lookup yields CDR1 SGHTS and CDR2 YDEGEE. The CDR3 extends over 14 amino acids. Trimming took 1 base from V and 7 from J, leaving 14 bases between them. In nucleotides, the CDR3 is TGTGCCAGCAGCTTGTATATGTTGGGTGGTGGCTACACCTTC. It specifies CASSLYMLGGGYTF.

The chain joins TRBV5-1 to TRBJ1-1; D gene uncertain. The CDR3 length is 16 residues. The ends were cut back, 1 base at V and 1 base at J, with 14 bases in the middle. CDR1 and CDR2 from the germline V gene are SGHRS and YFSETQ. CDR3 in amino acids: CASSLSGRRENTEAFF. The CDR3 nucleotides read TGCGCCAGCAGCTTGTCGGGGAGACGGGAGAACACTGAAGCTTTCTTT.